This entry concerns a single T cell receptor (beta chain). Its antigen is not known. This CDR3 region has 14 residues. V shed 4 bases and J shed 3 bases, with 12 bases lying between them. CDR1 is SNHLY and CDR2 is FYNNEI in the germline V gene. The assay was immunoSEQ multiplex PCR, and TCRdb's table has in-frame clones only and misses some. The sample holds approximately 9,500 clones, about 80% seen once. The data derive from a study of immune evolution from preneoplasia to lung adenocarcinoma. Overall study results and limits: Later-stage lesions appeared to have more T cells, more diversity, less clonality.

Macro-dissection enriched premalignant or tumor cells before nucleic acid extraction. Sample: FFPE minimally invasive lung adenocarcinoma tissue. The genes are TRBV2 and TRBJ1-1; tentative D call: TRBD1 (5 bases). This sequence was found in a person aged 65-85 years with lung adenocarcinoma. CDR3 amino acids: CASSVTRADTEAFF. The CDR3, as DNA: TGTGCCAGCAGTGTTACCAGGGCAGACACTGAAGCTTTCTTT.